This T cell receptor beta chain was captured by sequencing in a study of blood T cell repertoires in COVID-19. Overall study context: PBMCs, B-cell-depleted T cells, or T cells were the source of the cDNA or gDNA that made up the material.

One Seattle source followed patients from active infection through their disease course. After removal of 0 bases from V and 4 bases from J, the junction contained 8 bases not matched to a gene. CDR3 length: 15 residues. Germline CDR1 reads SQVTM; CDR2 reads ANQGSEA. Per the authors' pipeline: Quantification of nucleated cells was approximated via reference gene primer amplification. Only in-frame clones appear in the TCRdb table, and some are missing; sequencing was by immunoSEQ multiplex PCR. That table gives V, J and clone size, and the DNA gave D and trimming. The sample has about 270,000 clones, about 81% seen once.

Sequenced sample: peripheral blood. The chain couples TRBV29-1 to TRBJ1-2, with TRBD1 matching over 7 bases. The sequence was obtained from a human donor with COVID-19, enrolled during active disease. The donor label of this sample is uncertain. This CDR3 reads CSVEEGRGLGYGYTF. The CDR3 region has the DNA TGCAGCGTTGAAGAAGGTAGGGGGCTAGGCTATGGCTACACCTTC.